Shown below are 8 T cell receptor beta chains from a single sample sequenced in a study of beta chain features in type 1 diabetes. The sequenced template was cDNA made from the entire isolated RNA. Sequencing used immunoSEQ multiplex PCR; TCRdb keeps in-frame clones, though not all of them. The sample records over 500,000 clones, around 15% being singletons. Sequenced: naive CD4+ T cells from blood. The receptor source for this set is a man younger than 35 in good health.

This clone was counted a few times. The chain is built from TRBV7-9 and TRBJ2-1; 7 bases are a match to TRBD2. The CDR3 length is 14 residues. Germline V gene data show CDR1 as SEHNR and CDR2 as FQNEAQ (reference sequence). V was clipped by 7 bases and J by 10 bases; unmatched bases: 13. CDR3 amino acids: CASTTQSGRGEQFF. CDR3 bases: TGTGCCAGCACCACCCAATCGGGGAGGGGCGAGCAGTTCTTC.

The sample holds a few counts of this clone. V gene TRBV6-1 combines with J gene TRBJ2-7; 7 bases are shared with TRBD1. Per the germline V gene, CDR1 is MNHNS and CDR2 is SASEGT. The length of the CDR3 is 14 residues. Unmatched junction bases numbered 5, after V lost 6 bases and J lost 0 bases. The CDR3 region is CASRGTESSYEQYF. As DNA, the CDR3 is TGTGCCAGCAGGGGGACAGAATCCTCCTACGAGCAGTACTTC.

V gene TRBV7-9 combines with J gene TRBJ2-1; D is possibly TRBD2 (5 bases). The CDR3 runs to 16 residues. Between the trimmed V and J ends, which lost 1 base and 3 bases, there was a span of 13 bases. Germline V CDR1 and CDR2: SEHNR, FQNEAQ (reference sequence). The chain's CDR3 is CASSLGPGLIYNEQFF. CDR3 DNA sequence: TGTGCCAGCAGCTTAGGTCCGGGGTTGATCTACAATGAGCAGTTCTTC.

The chain links TRBV28 to TRBJ2-5; TRBD2 matches at 9 bases. The CDR3 extends over 16 amino acids. CDR1 MDHEN and CDR2 SYDVKM come from the germline V gene. Unmatched junction bases numbered 9, after V lost 6 bases and J lost 1 base. The CDR3 protein is CASRTPGLAFQETQYF. In DNA form, the CDR3 reads TGTGCCAGCAGAACACCGGGACTAGCCTTCCAAGAGACCCAGTACTTC.

This clone has just a few counts. The chain employs TRBV9 and TRBJ2-7; D gene unclear. The V gene lost 1 base and the J gene lost 0 bases, with 11 bases spanning the gap. The CDR3 consists of 15 residues. Germline V gives CDR1 SGDLS, CDR2 YYNGEE. The CDR3 sequence is CASSVSLGSSYEQYF. The CDR3 DNA is TGTGCCAGCAGCGTAAGTTTAGGCAGCTCCTACGAGCAGTACTTC.

A word on this clone: Other DNA variants within this sample encode the same CDR3. The CDR3 sequence is CASSVVEGTQYF. CDR3 nucleotide sequence: TGTGCCAGCAGCGTAGTGGAGGGCACGCAGTATTTT. The chain recombines TRBV9 with TRBJ2-3; D perhaps matches TRBD2 (6 bases). The CDR3 is 12 residues long. Germline V lookup: CDR1 SGDLS, CDR2 YYNGEE. Between the trimmed V and J ends, which lost 0 bases and 9 bases, there was a span of 8 bases.

V is TRBV7-9 and J is TRBJ2-5, with D possibly matching TRBD1 (6 bases). Germline CDR1 is SEHNR and CDR2 is FQNEAQ (reference sequence). The CDR3 is 12 amino acids. V was shortened by 3 bases and J by 5 bases, with 7 bases between the two germline ends. CDR3 bases: TGTGCCAGCAGCTTCAGGGGTGAGACCCAGTACTTC. Translation gives CASSFRGETQYF.

The chain employs TRBV29-1 and TRBJ1-2, with D maybe TRBD1 (5 bases). The CDR3 runs 14 residues. Trimming cost V 6 bases and J 2 bases, with 16 bases left between them. Germline lookup yields CDR1 SQVTM and CDR2 ANQGSEA. In DNA form, the CDR3 reads TGCAGCGTCTTACCATCAACAGGAAACTATGGCTACACCTTC. Amino acid sequence: CSVLPSTGNYGYTF.